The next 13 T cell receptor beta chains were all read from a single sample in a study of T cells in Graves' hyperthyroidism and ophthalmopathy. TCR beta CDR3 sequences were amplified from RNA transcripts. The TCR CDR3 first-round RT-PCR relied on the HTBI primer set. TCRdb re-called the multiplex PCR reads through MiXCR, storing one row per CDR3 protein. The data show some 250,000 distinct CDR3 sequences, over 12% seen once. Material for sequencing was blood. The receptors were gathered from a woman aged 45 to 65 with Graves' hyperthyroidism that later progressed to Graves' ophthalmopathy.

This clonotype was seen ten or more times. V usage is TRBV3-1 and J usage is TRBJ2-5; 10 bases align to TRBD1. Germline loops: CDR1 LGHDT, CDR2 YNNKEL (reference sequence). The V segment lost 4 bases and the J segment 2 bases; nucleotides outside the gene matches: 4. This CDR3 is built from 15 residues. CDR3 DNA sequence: TGTGCCAGCAGCCCAGGGACAGGGGCACAAGAGACCCAGTACTTC. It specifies CASSPGTGAQETQYF.

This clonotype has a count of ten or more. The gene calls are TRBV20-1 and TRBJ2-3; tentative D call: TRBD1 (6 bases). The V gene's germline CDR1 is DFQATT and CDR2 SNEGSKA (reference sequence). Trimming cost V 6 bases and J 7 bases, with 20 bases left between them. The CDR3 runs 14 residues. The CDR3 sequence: CSALAGRGVYTQYF. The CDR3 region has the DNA TGCAGTGCCTTAGCCGGCAGGGGAGTATATACGCAGTATTTT.

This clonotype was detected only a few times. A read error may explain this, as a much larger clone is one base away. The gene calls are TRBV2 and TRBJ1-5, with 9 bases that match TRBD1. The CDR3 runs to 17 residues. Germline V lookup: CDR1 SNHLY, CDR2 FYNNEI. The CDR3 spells CASSVTGQGPHNQLQHF. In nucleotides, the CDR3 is TGTGCCAGCAGTGTGACGGGACAGGGACCGCACAATCAGCTCCAGCATTTT.

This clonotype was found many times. DNA for the CDR3: TGCGCCAGCTGCACAGGGACGGTGAACACTGAAGCTTTCTTT. Translating it yields CASCTGTVNTEAFF. This sequence joins TRBV5-1 and TRBJ1-1; the D gene is possibly TRBD1 (6 bases). CDR3 size: 14 residues. The V and J ends lost 7 bases and 0 bases respectively, with 13 bases between them. Germline loops: CDR1 SGHRS, CDR2 YFSETQ. The full variable domain, with the rest looked up from reference TRBV5-1 and TRBJ1-1, is KAGVTQTPRYLIKTRGQQVTLSCSPISGHRSVSWYQQTPGQGLQFLFEYFSETQRNKGNFPGRFSGRQFSNSRSEMNVSTLELGDSALYLCASCTGTVNTEAFFGQGTRLTVV.

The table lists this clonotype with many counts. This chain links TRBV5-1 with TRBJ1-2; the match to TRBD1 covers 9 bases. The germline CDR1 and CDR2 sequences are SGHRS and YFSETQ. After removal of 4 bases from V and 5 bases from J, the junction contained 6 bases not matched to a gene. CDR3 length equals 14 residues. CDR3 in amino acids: CASSVGQGIYGYTF. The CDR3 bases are TGCGCCAGCAGCGTGGGACAGGGAATTTATGGCTACACCTTC.

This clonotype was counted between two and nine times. The CDR3 region is CASSPTLGGNEKLFF. CDR3 coding DNA: TGTGCCAGCAGTCCAACTCTAGGGGGTAATGAAAAACTGTTTTTT. This chain connects TRBV27 to TRBJ1-4; TRBD1 is a possible D gene (6 bases). The V gene's germline CDR1 is MNHEY and CDR2 SMNVEV (reference sequence). This CDR3 has 15 amino acids. The V and J ends lost 5 bases and 4 bases respectively, with 14 bases between them.

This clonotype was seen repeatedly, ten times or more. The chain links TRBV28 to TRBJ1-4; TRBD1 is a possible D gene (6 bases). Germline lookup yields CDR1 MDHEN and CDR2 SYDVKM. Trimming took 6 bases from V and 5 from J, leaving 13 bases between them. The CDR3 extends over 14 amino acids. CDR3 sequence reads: CASSATGPNEKLFF. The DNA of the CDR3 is TGTGCCAGCAGCGCTACAGGGCCCAATGAAAAACTGTTTTTT.

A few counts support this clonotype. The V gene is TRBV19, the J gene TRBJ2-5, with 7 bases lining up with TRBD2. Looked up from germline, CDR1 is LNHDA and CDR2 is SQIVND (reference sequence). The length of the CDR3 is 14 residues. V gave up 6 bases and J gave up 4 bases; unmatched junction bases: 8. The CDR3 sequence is CASRASPGGETQYF. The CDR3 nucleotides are TGTGCCAGTAGGGCATCGCCGGGAGGAGAGACCCAGTACTTC.

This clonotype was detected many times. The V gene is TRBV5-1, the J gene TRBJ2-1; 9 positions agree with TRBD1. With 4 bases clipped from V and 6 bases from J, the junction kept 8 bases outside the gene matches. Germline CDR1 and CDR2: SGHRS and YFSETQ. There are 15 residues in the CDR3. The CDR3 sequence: CASSPGTGYANEQFF. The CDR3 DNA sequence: TGCGCCAGCAGCCCGGGGACAGGGTACGCCAATGAGCAGTTCTTC.

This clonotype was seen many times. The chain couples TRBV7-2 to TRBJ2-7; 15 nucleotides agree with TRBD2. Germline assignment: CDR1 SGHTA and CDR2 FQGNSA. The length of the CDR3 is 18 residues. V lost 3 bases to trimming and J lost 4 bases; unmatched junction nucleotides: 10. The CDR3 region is CASSLRTSGRGGTYEQYF. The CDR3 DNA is TGTGCCAGCAGCTTGAGGACTAGCGGGAGGGGGGGAACTTACGAGCAGTACTTC.

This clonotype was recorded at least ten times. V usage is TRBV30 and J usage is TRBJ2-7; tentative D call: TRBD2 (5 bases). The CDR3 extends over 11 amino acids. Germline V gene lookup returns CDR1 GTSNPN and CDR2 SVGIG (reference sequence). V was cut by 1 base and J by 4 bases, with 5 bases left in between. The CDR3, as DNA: TGTGCCTGGAGTGGCGGGTACGAGCAGTACTTC. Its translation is CAWSGGYEQYF.

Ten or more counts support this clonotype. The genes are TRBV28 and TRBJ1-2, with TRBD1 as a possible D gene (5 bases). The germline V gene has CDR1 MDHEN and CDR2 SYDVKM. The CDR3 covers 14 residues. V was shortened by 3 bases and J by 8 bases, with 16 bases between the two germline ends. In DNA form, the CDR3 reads TGTGCCAGCAGTTTTTGGTCAGGACAAGGCGGCTACACCTTC. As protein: CASSFWSGQGGYTF.

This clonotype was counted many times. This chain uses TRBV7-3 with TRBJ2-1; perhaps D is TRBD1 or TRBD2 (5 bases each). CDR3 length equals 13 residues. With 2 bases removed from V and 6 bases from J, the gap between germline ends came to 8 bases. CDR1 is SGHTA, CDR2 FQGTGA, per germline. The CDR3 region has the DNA TGTGCCAGCAGCTTAGGGGACGGCAATGAGCAGTTCTTC. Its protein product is CASSLGDGNEQFF.